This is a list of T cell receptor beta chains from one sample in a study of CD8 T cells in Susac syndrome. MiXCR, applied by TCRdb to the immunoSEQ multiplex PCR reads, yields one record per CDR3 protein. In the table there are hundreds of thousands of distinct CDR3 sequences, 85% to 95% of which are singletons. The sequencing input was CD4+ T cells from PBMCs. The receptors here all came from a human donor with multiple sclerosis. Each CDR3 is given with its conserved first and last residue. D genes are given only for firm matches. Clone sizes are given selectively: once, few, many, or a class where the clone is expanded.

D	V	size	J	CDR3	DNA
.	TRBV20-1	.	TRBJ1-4	CSARPTGLGEKLFF	TGCAGTGCTAGGCCGACAGGACTGGGTGAAAAACTGTTTTTT
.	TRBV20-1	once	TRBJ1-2	CSASRGQFYGYTF	TGCAGTGCTAGTAGAGGACAGTTCTATGGCTACACCTTC
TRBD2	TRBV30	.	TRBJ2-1	CAWSVAGGWNEQFF	TGTGCCTGGAGTGTAGCGGGGGGGTGGAATGAGCAGTTCTTC
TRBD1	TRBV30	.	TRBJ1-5	CAWGKQGALHHQPQHF	TGTGCCTGGGGTAAACAGGGGGCCCTCCATCATCAGCCCCAGCATTTT
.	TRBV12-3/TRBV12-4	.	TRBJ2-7	CASTPALSYEQYF	TGTGCCAGCACTCCAGCGCTTTCCTACGAGCAGTACTTC
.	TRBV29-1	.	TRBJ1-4	CSVEDRVGGEKLFF	TGCAGCGTTGAAGATCGGGTAGGGGGTGAAAAACTGTTTTTT
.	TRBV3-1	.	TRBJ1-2	CASSHRSPGADYGYTF	TGTGCCAGCAGCCACAGATCCCCGGGAGCGGACTATGGCTACACCTTC
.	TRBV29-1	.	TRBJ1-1	CSGDGHNTEAFF	TGCAGCGGGGACGGCCACAACACTGAAGCTTTCTTT
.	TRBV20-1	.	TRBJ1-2	CSANRDDYGYTF	TGCAGTGCTAACAGGGACGACTATGGCTACACCTTC
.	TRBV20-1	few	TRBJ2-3	CSARGAGDTQYF	TGCAGTGCTAGGGGGGCGGGAGATACGCAGTATTTT
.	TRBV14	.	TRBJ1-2	CASSRSGHGYTF	TGTGCCAGCAGCCGGTCGGGCCATGGCTACACCTTC
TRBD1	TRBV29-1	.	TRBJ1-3	CSVGGGETGNTIYF	TGCAGCGTCGGAGGGGGCGAGACTGGAAACACCATATATTTT
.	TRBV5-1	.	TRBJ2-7	CASSSTGSTYEQYF	TGCGCCAGCAGCTCAACGGGATCGACCTACGAGCAGTACTTC
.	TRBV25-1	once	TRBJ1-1	CASSEVGASEAFF	TGTGCCAGCAGTGAAGTAGGGGCGTCTGAAGCTTTCTTT
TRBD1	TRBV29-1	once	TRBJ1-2	CSVSRDRGYGYTF	TGCAGCGTTTCCCGGGACAGGGGTTATGGCTACACCTTC